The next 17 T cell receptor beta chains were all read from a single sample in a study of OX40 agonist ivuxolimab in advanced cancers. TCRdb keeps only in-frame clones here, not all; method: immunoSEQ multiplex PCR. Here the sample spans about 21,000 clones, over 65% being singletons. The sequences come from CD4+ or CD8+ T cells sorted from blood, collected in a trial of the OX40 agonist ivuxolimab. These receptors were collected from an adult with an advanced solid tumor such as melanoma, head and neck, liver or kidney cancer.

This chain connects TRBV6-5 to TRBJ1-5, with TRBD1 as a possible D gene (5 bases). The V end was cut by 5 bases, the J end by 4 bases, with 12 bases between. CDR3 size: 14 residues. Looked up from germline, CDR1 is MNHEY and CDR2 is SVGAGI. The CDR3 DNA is TGTGCCAGCAGTCCCCGTGGGGCGAATCAGCCCCAGCATTTT. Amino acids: CASSPRGANQPQHF.

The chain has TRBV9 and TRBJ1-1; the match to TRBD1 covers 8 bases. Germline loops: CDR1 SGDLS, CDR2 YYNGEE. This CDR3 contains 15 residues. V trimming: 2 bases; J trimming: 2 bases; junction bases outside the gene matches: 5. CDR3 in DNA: TGTGCCAGCAGCGTTCCAGGGGGCGGAAACACTGAAGCTTTCTTT. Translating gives CASSVPGGGNTEAFF.

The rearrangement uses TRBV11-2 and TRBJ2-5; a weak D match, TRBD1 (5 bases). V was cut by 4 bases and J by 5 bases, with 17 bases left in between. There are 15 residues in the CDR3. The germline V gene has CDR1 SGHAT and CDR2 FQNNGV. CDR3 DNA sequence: TGTGCCAGCAGCTCACTCGACAGAATCTACGAGACCCAGTACTTC. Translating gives CASSSLDRIYETQYF.

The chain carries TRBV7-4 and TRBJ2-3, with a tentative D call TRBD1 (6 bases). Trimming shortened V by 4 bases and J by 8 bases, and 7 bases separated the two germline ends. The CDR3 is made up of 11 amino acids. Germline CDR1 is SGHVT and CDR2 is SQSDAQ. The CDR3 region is CASSSRGTQYF. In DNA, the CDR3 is TGTGCCAGCAGCTCCAGGGGTACGCAGTATTTT.

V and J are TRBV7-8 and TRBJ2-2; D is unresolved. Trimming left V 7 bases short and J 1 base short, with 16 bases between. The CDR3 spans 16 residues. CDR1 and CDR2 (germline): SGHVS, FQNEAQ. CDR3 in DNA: TGTGCCAGCAAAGAGACATCCCTTCGGAACACCGGGGAGCTGTTTTTT. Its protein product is CASKETSLRNTGELFF.

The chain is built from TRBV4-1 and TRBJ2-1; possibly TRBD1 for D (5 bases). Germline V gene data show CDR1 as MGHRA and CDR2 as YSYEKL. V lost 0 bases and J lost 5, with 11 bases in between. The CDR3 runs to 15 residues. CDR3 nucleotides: TGCGCCAGCAGCCAAGATAAGACAGAGCACAATGAGCAGTTCTTC. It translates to CASSQDKTEHNEQFF.

The DNA for the CDR3 is TGTGCCAGCAGTAAGACAGGGGGAGATGGCTACACCTTC. Its translation: CASSKTGGDGYTF. The V call is TRBV27, the J call TRBJ1-2, with 9 positions matching TRBD1. Germline V gene data show CDR1 as MNHEY and CDR2 as SMNVEV (reference sequence). CDR3 length: 13 residues. The junction had 4 bases not matched to a gene; V was cut back by 5 bases and J by 6 bases.

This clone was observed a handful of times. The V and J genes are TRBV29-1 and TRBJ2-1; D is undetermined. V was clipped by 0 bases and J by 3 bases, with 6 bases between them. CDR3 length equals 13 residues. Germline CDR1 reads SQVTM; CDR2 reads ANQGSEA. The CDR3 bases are TGCAGCGTTGAAGACTCAAGCTACAATGAGCAGTTCTTC. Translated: CSVEDSSYNEQFF.

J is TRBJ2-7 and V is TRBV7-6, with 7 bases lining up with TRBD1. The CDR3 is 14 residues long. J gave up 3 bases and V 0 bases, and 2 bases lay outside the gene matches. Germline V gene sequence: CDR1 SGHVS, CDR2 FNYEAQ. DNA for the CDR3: TGTGCCAGCAGCTTAGCCGGGACAGACTACGAGCAGTACTTC. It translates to CASSLAGTDYEQYF.

Here the CDR3 reads CASSVGQGNQPQHF. The DNA for the CDR3 is TGTGCCAGCAGCGTGGGACAGGGGAATCAGCCCCAGCATTTT. V gene TRBV13 combines with J gene TRBJ1-5; 10 bases match TRBD1. This CDR3 region has 14 residues. Per germline, CDR1 PRHDT and CDR2 FYEKMQ (reference sequence). V was clipped by 5 bases and J by 4 bases; unmatched bases: 2. Full variable domain (remainder filled in from reference TRBV13 and TRBJ1-5): AAGVIQSPRHLIKEKRETATLKCYPIPRHDTVYWYQQGPGQDPQFLISFYEKMQSDKGSIPDRFSAQQFSDYHSELNMSSLELGDSALYFCASSVGQGNQPQHFGDGTRLSIL.

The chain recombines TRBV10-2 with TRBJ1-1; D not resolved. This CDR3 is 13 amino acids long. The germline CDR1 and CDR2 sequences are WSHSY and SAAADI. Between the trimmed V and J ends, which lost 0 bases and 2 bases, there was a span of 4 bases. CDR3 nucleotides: TGCGCCAGCAGTGAGTCAATAAACACTGAAGCTTTCTTT. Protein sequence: CASSESINTEAFF.

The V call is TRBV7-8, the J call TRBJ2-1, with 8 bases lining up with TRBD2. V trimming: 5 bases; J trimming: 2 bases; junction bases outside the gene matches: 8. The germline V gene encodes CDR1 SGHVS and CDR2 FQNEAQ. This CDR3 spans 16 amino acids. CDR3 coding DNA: TGTGCCAGCAGCGCACTACTAGCGGCCACCTACAATGAGCAGTTCTTC. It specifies CASSALLAATYNEQFF.

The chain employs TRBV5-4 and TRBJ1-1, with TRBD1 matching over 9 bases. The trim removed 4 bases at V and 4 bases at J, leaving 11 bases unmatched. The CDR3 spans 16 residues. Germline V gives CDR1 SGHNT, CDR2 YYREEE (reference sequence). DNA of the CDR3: TGTGCCAGCAGCCCCAACGGACAGGGGAGGTTCACTGAAGCTTTCTTT. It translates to CASSPNGQGRFTEAFF.

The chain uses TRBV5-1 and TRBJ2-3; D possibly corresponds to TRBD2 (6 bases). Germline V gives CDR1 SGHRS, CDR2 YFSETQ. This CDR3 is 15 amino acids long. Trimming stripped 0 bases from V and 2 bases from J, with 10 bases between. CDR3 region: CASSLGGIYTDTQYF. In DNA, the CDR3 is TGCGCCAGCAGCTTGGGCGGGATATACACAGATACGCAGTATTTT.

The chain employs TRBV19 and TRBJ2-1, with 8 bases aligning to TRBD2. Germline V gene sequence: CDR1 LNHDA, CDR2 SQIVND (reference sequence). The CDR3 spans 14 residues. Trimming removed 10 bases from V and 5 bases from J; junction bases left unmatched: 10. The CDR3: CATGTSGGDNEQFF. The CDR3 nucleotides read TGTGCCACCGGCACGAGCGGGGGTGACAATGAGCAGTTCTTC.

The CDR3 DNA sequence: TGTGCCAGCAGTGGACGGGGAGGACAGACAGAGTACGAAAAACTGTTTTTT. Encoded protein: CASSGRGGQTEYEKLFF. The V gene is TRBV27, the J gene TRBJ1-4; perhaps TRBD1 as D (6 bases). Germline V CDR1 and CDR2: MNHEY, SMNVEV (reference sequence). V was shortened by 5 bases and J by 8 bases, with 24 bases between the two germline ends. The CDR3 has 17 amino acids.

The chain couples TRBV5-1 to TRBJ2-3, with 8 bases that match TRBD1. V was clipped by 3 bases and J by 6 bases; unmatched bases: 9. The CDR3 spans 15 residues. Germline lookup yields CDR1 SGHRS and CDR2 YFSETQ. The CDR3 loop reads CASSSGQGPLDTQYF. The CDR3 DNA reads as TGCGCCAGCAGCTCCGGACAGGGCCCCCTGGATACGCAGTATTTT.